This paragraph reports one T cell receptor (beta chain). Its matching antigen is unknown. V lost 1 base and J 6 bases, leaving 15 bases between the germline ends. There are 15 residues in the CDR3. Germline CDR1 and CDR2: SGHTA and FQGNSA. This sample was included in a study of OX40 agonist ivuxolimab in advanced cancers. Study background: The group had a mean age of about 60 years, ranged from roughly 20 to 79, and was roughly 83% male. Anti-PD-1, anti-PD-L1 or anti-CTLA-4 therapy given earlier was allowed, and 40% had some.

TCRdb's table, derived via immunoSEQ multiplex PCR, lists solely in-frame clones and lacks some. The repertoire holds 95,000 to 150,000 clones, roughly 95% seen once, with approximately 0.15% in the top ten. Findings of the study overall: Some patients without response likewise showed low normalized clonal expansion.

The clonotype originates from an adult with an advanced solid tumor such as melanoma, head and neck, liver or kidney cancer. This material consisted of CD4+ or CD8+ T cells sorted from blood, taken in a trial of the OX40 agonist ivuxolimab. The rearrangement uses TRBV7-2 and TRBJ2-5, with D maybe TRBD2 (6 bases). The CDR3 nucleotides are TGTGCCAGCAGCTTAGAGGGGACTGGGGGTAAGACCCAGTACTTC. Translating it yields CASSLEGTGGKTQYF. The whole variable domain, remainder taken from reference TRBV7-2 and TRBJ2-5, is GAGVSQSPSNKVTEKGKDVELRCDPISGHTALYWYRQSLGQGLEFLIYFQGNSAPDKSGLPSDRFSAERTGGSVSTLTIQRTQQEDSAVYLCASSLEGTGGKTQYFGPGTRLLVL.